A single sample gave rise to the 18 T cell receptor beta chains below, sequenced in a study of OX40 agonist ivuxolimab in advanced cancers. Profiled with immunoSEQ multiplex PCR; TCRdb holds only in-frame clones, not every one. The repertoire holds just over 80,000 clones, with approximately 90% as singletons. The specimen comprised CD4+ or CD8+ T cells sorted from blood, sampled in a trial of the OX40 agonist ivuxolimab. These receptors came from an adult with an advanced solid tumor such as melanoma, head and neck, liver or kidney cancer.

DNA for the CDR3: TGTGCCAGCAGCGTAGAGGGAGAGAACACTGAAGCTTTCTTT. Its protein product is CASSVEGENTEAFF. This chain uses TRBV9 with TRBJ1-1; D unresolved. This CDR3 contains 14 residues. Germline values: CDR1 SGDLS, CDR2 YYNGEE. Trimming took 0 bases from V and 1 from J, leaving 7 bases between them.

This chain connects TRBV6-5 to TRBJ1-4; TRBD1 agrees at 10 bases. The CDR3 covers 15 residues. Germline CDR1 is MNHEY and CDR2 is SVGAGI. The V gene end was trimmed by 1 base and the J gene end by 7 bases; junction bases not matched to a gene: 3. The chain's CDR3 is CASSYLGQGTEKLFF. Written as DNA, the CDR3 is TGTGCCAGCAGTTACTTGGGACAGGGGACTGAAAAACTGTTTTTT.

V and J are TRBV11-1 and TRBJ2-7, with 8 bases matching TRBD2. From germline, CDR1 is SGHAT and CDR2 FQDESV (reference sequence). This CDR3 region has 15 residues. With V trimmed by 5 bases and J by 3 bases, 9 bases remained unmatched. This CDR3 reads CASSIFRGGFYEQYF. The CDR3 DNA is TGTGCCAGCAGCATTTTCCGGGGGGGCTTCTACGAGCAGTACTTC.

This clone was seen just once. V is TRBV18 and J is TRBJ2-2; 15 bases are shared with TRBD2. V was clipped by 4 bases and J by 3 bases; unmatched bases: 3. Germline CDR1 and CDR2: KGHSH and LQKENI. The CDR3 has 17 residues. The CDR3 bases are TGTGCCAGCTCACACGGACTAGCGGGAGGGGACACCGGGGAGCTGTTTTTT. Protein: CASSHGLAGGDTGELFF. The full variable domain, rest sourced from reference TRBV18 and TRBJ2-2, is NAGVMQNPRHLVRRRGQEARLRCSPMKGHSHVYWYRQLPEEGLKFMVYLQKENIIDESGMPKERFSAEFPKEGPSILRIQQVVRGDSAAYFCASSHGLAGGDTGELFFGEGSRLTVL.

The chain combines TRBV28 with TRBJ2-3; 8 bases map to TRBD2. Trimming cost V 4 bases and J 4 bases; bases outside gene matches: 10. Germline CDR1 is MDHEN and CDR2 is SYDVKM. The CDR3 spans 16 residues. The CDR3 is CASSSPGLGLADTQYF. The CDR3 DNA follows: TGTGCCAGCAGTTCACCGGGACTAGGATTGGCAGATACGCAGTATTTT.

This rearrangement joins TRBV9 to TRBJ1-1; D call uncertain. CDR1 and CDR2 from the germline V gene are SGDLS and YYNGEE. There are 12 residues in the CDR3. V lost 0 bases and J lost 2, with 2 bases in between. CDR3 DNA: TGTGCCAGCAGCGTAGTCAACACTGAAGCTTTCTTT. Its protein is CASSVVNTEAFF.

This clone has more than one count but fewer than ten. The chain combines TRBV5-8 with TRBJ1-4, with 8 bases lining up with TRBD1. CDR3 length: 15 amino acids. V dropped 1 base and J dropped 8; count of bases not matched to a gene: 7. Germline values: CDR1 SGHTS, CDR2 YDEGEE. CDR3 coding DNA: TGTGCCAGCAGCTTGTGGGCCGGACAGGGAGAAAAACTGTTTTTT. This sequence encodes CASSLWAGQGEKLFF.

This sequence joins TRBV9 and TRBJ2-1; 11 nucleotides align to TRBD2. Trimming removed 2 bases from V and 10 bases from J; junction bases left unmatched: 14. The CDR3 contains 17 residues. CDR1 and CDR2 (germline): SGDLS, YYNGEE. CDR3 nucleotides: TGTGCCAGCAGCGTTGATGGAGAGACTAGCGGGACAAACGAGCAGTTCTTC. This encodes CASSVDGETSGTNEQFF.

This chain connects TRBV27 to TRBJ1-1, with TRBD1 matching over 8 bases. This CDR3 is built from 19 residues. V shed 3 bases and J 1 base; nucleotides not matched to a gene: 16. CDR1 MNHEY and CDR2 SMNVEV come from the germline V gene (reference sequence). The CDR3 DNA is TGTGCCAGCAGTTTGGTCGCTTATCTCAACAGGGGGAAGAACACTGAAGCTTTCTTT. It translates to CASSLVAYLNRGKNTEAFF.

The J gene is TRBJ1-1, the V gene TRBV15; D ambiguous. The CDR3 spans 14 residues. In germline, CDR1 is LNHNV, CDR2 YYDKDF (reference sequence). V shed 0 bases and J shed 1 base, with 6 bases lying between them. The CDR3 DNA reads TGTGCCACCAGCAGAGAAGGCGGGAACACTGAAGCTTTCTTT. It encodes CATSREGGNTEAFF.

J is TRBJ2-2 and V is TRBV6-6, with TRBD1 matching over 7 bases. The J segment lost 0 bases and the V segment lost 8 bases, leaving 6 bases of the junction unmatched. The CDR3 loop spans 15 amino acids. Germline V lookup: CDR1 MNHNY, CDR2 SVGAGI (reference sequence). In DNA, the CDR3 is TGTGCCAGCTCCCGGGACAGCGCGAACACCGGGGAGCTGTTTTTT. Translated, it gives CASSRDSANTGELFF.

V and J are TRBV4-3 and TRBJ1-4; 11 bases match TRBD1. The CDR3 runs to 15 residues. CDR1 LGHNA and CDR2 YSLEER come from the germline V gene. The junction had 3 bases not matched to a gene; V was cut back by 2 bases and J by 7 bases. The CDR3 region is CASSQPGQGGEKLFF. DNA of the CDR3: TGCGCCAGCAGCCAACCGGGACAGGGGGGTGAAAAACTGTTTTTT.

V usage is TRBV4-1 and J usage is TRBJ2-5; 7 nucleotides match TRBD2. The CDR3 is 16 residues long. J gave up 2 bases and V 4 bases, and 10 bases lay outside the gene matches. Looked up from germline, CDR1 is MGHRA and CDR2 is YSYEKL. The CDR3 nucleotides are TGCGCCAGCAGCCCTCGGGTGTCTAGCGGACAAGAGACCCAGTACTTC. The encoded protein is CASSPRVSSGQETQYF.

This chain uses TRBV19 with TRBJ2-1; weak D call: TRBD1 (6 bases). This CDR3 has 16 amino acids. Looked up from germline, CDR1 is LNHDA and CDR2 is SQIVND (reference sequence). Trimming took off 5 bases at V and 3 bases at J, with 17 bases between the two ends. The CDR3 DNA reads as TGTGCCAGTAGTCCCACAACAGGGTCCTACTACAATGAGCAGTTCTTC. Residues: CASSPTTGSYYNEQFF.

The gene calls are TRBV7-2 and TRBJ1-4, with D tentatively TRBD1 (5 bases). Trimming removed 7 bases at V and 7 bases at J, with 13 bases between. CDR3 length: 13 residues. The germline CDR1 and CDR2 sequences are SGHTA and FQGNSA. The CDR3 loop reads CASKGPLGEKLFF. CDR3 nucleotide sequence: TGTGCCAGCAAGGGGCCCCTCGGTGAAAAACTGTTTTTT.

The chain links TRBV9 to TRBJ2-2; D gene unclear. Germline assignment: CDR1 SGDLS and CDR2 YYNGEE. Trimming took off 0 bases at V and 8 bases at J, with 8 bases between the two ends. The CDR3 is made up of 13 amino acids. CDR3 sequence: CASSVEVTGELFF. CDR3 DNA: TGTGCCAGCAGCGTAGAGGTAACGGGGGAGCTGTTTTTT.

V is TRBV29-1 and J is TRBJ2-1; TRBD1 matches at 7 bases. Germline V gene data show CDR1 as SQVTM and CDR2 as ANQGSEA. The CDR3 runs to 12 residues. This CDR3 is CTTGLWDNEQFF. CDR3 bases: TGCACGACAGGGCTTTGGGACAATGAGCAGTTCTTC.

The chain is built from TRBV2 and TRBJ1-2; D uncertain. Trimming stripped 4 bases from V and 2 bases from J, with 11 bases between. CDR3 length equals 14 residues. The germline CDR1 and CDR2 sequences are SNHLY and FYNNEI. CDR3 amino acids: CASSAGVQNYGYTF. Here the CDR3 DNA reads TGTGCCAGCAGTGCTGGGGTTCAAAACTATGGCTACACCTTC.